Each of the 13 T cell receptor beta chains below was sequenced from the same sample in a study of shared clonotypes between healthy human individuals. The protocol was immunoSEQ multiplex PCR, while the TCRdb copy is restricted to in-frame clones and leaves out a portion. The sample holds 2 million to 3 million clones; 90% to 95% are singletons and the top ten take more than 0.12%. The source material was naive CD4+ T cells sorted from blood. Described subset: CD45RA+ positively selected. The receptor source for this set is a man aged 18 to 29 in good health.

The chain couples TRBV7-2 to TRBJ2-1, with 8 bases aligning to TRBD2. This CDR3 comprises 14 residues. V was pared by 5 bases and J by 7 bases, with 7 bases of the junction left unmatched. CDR1 SGHTA and CDR2 FQGNSA come from the germline V gene. The CDR3 here is CASSARLALNEQFF. The CDR3 bases are TGTGCCAGCAGCGCACGACTAGCGTTAAATGAGCAGTTCTTC. The full variable domain, with the rest looked up from reference TRBV7-2 and TRBJ2-1, is GAGVSQSPSNKVTEKGKDVELRCDPISGHTALYWYRQSLGQGLEFLIYFQGNSAPDKSGLPSDRFSAERTGGSVSTLTIQRTQQEDSAVYLCASSARLALNEQFFGPGTRLTVL.

The J gene is TRBJ1-2, the V gene TRBV19; the match to TRBD1 covers 8 bases. The CDR3 totals 14 residues. After removal of 6 bases from V and 7 bases from J, the junction contained 10 bases not matched to a gene. Per germline, CDR1 LNHDA and CDR2 SQIVND (reference sequence). Here the CDR3 DNA reads TGTGCCAGTAGACATGACAGGGGAGCAACTGGCTACACCTTC. The encoded protein is CASRHDRGATGYTF.

The chain couples TRBV4-3 to TRBJ1-1; TRBD1 agrees at 7 bases. Looked up from germline, CDR1 is LGHNA and CDR2 is YSLEER. J gave up 1 base and V 3 bases, and 2 bases lay outside the gene matches. The CDR3 covers 14 residues. CDR3 coding DNA: TGCGCCAGCAGCCAGCCAGGGGGGAACACTGAAGCTTTCTTT. Its translation: CASSQPGGNTEAFF.

V and J are TRBV11-2 and TRBJ2-7, with TRBD2 matching over 12 bases. The CDR3 is 15 amino acids. Germline loops: CDR1 SGHAT, CDR2 FQNNGV. V trimming: 3 bases; J trimming: 7 bases; junction bases outside the gene matches: 7. The CDR3 DNA reads TGTGCCAGCAGCTTCCTGACTAGCGGGAGACGGGAGCAGTACTTC. Its protein is CASSFLTSGRREQYF.

The chain combines TRBV15 with TRBJ2-7; 9 bases map to TRBD2. Germline trimming cut 1 base from V and 3 bases from J; bases unmatched to any gene: 1. Germline V gene data show CDR1 as LNHNV and CDR2 as YYDKDF (reference sequence). The CDR3 is 14 residues long. This CDR3 is CATSRASGIYEQYF. The DNA for the CDR3 is TGTGCCACCAGCAGAGCTAGCGGGATCTACGAGCAGTACTTC.

This rearrangement joins TRBV18 to TRBJ1-2; D is uncertain. The CDR3 spans 11 residues. V was shortened by 1 base and J by 6 bases, with 3 bases between the two germline ends. From germline, CDR1 is KGHSH and CDR2 LQKENI. CDR3 coding DNA: TGTGCCAGCTCACCACTTGATGGCTACACCTTC. Encoded protein: CASSPLDGYTF.

The chain links TRBV6-6 to TRBJ2-3, with a weak D call TRBD1 (5 bases). The V end was cut by 6 bases, the J end by 4 bases, with 8 bases between. The length of the CDR3 is 12 residues. Germline values: CDR1 MNHNY, CDR2 SVGAGI (reference sequence). The CDR3 here is CASSPGSDTQYF. The CDR3 bases are TGTGCCAGCAGCCCAGGGTCAGATACGCAGTATTTT.

The chain recombines TRBV15 with TRBJ1-5; 9 bases line up with TRBD1. J was trimmed by 5 bases and V by 5 bases; bases with no gene match: 7. CDR3 size: 15 residues. Germline CDR1 is LNHNV and CDR2 is YYDKDF (reference sequence). CDR3 DNA: TGTGCCACCAGCGGGGGACAGGGTGGGTATCAGCCCCAGCATTTT. Protein: CATSGGQGGYQPQHF.

The chain combines TRBV5-1 with TRBJ1-3; 8 nucleotides line up with TRBD1. Trimming cost V 6 bases and J 3 bases; bases outside gene matches: 11. The CDR3 runs 16 residues. CDR1 and CDR2 (germline): SGHRS, YFSETQ. CDR3 nucleotide sequence: TGCGCCAGCAAAGAGACAGGGGACGGCGGTGGAAACACCATATATTTT. It specifies CASKETGDGGGNTIYF. Based on the CDR3 plus reference TRBV5-1 and TRBJ1-3, the full variable domain is KAGVTQTPRYLIKTRGQQVTLSCSPISGHRSVSWYQQTPGQGLQFLFEYFSETQRNKGNFPGRFSGRQFSNSRSEMNVSTLELGDSALYLCASKETGDGGGNTIYFGEGSWLTVV.

The chain uses TRBV5-1 and TRBJ2-7; D gene ambiguous. The CDR3 runs to 13 residues. The germline V gene encodes CDR1 SGHRS and CDR2 YFSETQ. V lost 5 bases and J lost 3, with 12 bases in between. The CDR3 bases are TGCGCCAGCAGTACGGGTAATGGCTACGAGCAGTACTTC. Its translation: CASSTGNGYEQYF.

CDR3 sequence (DNA): TGTGCCAGCCCGAGAGAGGACAGACCTGAAGCTTTCTTT. Its protein product is CASPREDRPEAFF. V gene TRBV2 combines with J gene TRBJ1-1; D possibly corresponds to TRBD1 (6 bases). Germline CDR1 and CDR2: SNHLY and FYNNEI. The CDR3 spans 13 residues. V was clipped by 8 bases and J by 6 bases, with 16 bases between them. Variable domain in full (rest from reference TRBV2 and TRBJ1-1): EPEVTQTPSHQVTQMGQEVILRCVPISNHLYFYWYRQILGQKVEFLVSFYNNEISEKSEIFDDQFSVERPDGSNFTLKIRSTKLEDSAMYFCASPREDRPEAFFGQGTRLTVV.

This clone came up once. Other DNA sequences in this specimen translate into the identical CDR3. The V and J genes are TRBV7-9 and TRBJ2-2; D is ambiguous. The CDR3 runs 14 residues. Trimming left V 1 base short and J 2 bases short, with 5 bases between. Germline CDR1 and CDR2: SEHNR and FQNEAQ (reference sequence). The CDR3 region has the DNA TGTGCCAGCAGCTTAGTACCTAACACCGGGGAGCTGTTTTTT. Its protein is CASSLVPNTGELFF. Based on the CDR3 plus reference TRBV7-9 and TRBJ2-2, the full variable domain is DTGVSQNPRHKITKRGQNVTFRCDPISEHNRLYWYRQTLGQGPEFLTYFQNEAQLEKSRLLSDRFSAERPKGSFSTLEIQRTEQGDSAMYLCASSLVPNTGELFFGEGSRLTVL.

This chain joins TRBV6-5 and TRBJ1-6; no reliable D call. Trimming took off 5 bases at V and 7 bases at J, with 9 bases between the two ends. Germline V lookup: CDR1 MNHEY, CDR2 SVGAGI. CDR3 length equals 13 residues. CDR3 residues: CASSRYKNSPLHF. The CDR3 coding sequence is TGTGCCAGCAGTCGCTATAAGAATTCACCCCTCCACTTT.